A single sample gave rise to the 30 T cell receptor beta chains below, sequenced in a study of identical twins. A single record per CDR3 protein comes from TCRdb applying MiXCR to the 5' RACE reads. The sample lists 240,000 or so distinct CDR3 sequences, about 11% occurring once. Sequencing was performed on memory T cells sorted from blood. The receptor set was obtained from a man aged 45-60 years in good health.

The V call is TRBV7-2, the J call TRBJ2-2; TRBD2 aligns across 8 bases. Germline CDR1 is SGHTA and CDR2 is FQGNSA. There are 16 residues in the CDR3. After removal of 1 base from V and 7 bases from J, the junction contained 8 bases not matched to a gene. The CDR3 nucleotides read TGTGCCAGCAGCTTAGTCGGGGGGGCCGAAGGCGGGGAGCTGTTTTTT. This sequence encodes CASSLVGGAEGGELFF.

This clonotype was counted only a few times. The chain links TRBV6-5 to TRBJ2-1; the D call may be TRBD1 or TRBD2 (5 bases each). Germline V gives CDR1 MNHEY, CDR2 SVGAGI. The ends were cut back, 2 bases at V and 0 bases at J, with 11 bases in the middle. This CDR3 has 16 residues. The CDR3 protein is CASSYRGAGSYNEQFF. The CDR3 DNA reads as TGTGCCAGCAGTTACAGAGGGGCAGGCTCCTACAATGAGCAGTTCTTC.

This clonotype was found a few times. The rearrangement uses TRBV19 and TRBJ2-2; 9 bases fit TRBD1. CDR1 is LNHDA and CDR2 is SQIVND in the germline V gene (reference sequence). The CDR3 runs to 14 residues. With V trimmed by 7 bases and J by 6 bases, 6 bases remained unmatched. The CDR3 DNA sequence: TGTGCCAGTATGGGACAGGGCGTTGCCGGGGAGCTGTTTTTT. Protein sequence: CASMGQGVAGELFF.

This clonotype was seen many times. The V and J genes are TRBV5-1 and TRBJ1-1; 8 bases agree with TRBD1. V shed 2 bases and J 10 bases; nucleotides not matched to a gene: 7. CDR3 length equals 13 residues. CDR1 is SGHRS, CDR2 YFSETQ, per germline. The CDR3 region is CASSLGTGGSAFF. CDR3 DNA: TGCGCCAGCAGCTTAGGGACAGGTGGGTCAGCTTTCTTT.

The V and J genes are TRBV5-6 and TRBJ1-5; no reliable D call. V gave up 0 bases and J gave up 0 bases, with 7 bases separating them. Per germline, CDR1 SGHDT and CDR2 YYEEEE. The CDR3 is 15 residues long. CDR3 in amino acids: CASSLGGFSNQPQHF. CDR3 sequence (DNA): TGTGCCAGCAGCTTGGGGGGTTTTAGCAATCAGCCCCAGCATTTT.

Ten or more counts support this clonotype. V and J are TRBV20-1 and TRBJ2-5; 7 positions agree with TRBD1. The junction had 7 bases not matched to a gene; V was cut back by 1 base and J by 2 bases. Germline CDR1 reads DFQATT; CDR2 reads SNEGSKA (reference sequence). The CDR3 extends over 15 amino acids. CDR3 loop: CSARAATGPQETQYF. The CDR3, as DNA: TGCAGTGCTAGAGCCGCGACAGGGCCTCAAGAGACCCAGTACTTC.

This clonotype was seen repeatedly, ten times or more. The chain employs TRBV6-1 and TRBJ1-2; a possible D gene is TRBD1 (6 bases). Per germline, CDR1 MNHNS and CDR2 SASEGT. The CDR3 consists of 13 residues. V lost 4 bases, J lost 4 bases, and 10 bases lay in between. CDR3 in amino acids: CASSGRGSYGYTF. As DNA, the CDR3 is TGTGCCAGCAGTGGCAGGGGTAGCTATGGCTACACCTTC.

Many counts were recorded for this clonotype. CDR3 in DNA: TGTGCCAGCCCCGAGTCCGCAGCACGCTCCTACAATGAGCAGTTCTTC. Translated, it gives CASPESAARSYNEQFF. The V call is TRBV6-2 or TRBV6-3, the J call TRBJ2-1; D not certain. The CDR3 runs 16 residues. Germline lookup yields CDR1 MNHEY and CDR2 SVGEGT. Trimming cost V 8 bases and J 0 bases, with 17 bases left between them.

This chain uses TRBV19 with TRBJ2-5; 8 bases line up with TRBD2. The V gene's germline CDR1 is LNHDA and CDR2 SQIVND (reference sequence). Trimming cost V 2 bases and J 5 bases; bases outside gene matches: 4. CDR3 size: 14 residues. CDR3 bases: TGTGCCAGTAGTATACGGGGGGGCAAGGAGACCCAGTACTTC. Translation: CASSIRGGKETQYF.

V gene TRBV19 combines with J gene TRBJ1-1, with D tentatively TRBD1 (5 bases). This CDR3 has 15 amino acids. The germline V and J ends were trimmed by 5 bases and 3 bases, with 16 bases remaining between them. Germline loops: CDR1 LNHDA, CDR2 SQIVND (reference sequence). As DNA, the CDR3 is TGTGCCAGTAGTGAACCGAGGGGTAGGGACACTGAAGCTTTCTTT. Residues: CASSEPRGRDTEAFF. Full variable domain (missing parts from reference TRBV19 and TRBJ1-1): DGGITQSPKYLFRKEGQNVTLSCEQNLNHDAMYWYRQDPGQGLRLIYYSQIVNDFQKGDIAEGYSVSREKKESFPLTVTSAQKNPTAFYLCASSEPRGRDTEAFFGQGTRLTVV.

This clonotype was recorded a few times. V is TRBV29-1 and J is TRBJ2-3; D is uncertain. The CDR3 has 12 residues. With 3 bases removed from V and 0 bases from J, the gap between germline ends came to 4 bases. Germline CDR1 is SQVTM and CDR2 is ANQGSEA. CDR3 bases: TGCAGCGTTGAGCCGAGCACAGATACGCAGTATTTT. Encoded protein: CSVEPSTDTQYF.

This clonotype has only a few counts. V and J are TRBV11-2 and TRBJ1-6; 7 bases map to TRBD1. Unmatched junction bases numbered 10, after V lost 5 bases and J lost 6 bases. This CDR3 region has 16 residues. Germline loops: CDR1 SGHAT, CDR2 FQNNGV. CDR3 protein: CASSNRGLGINSPLHF. Here the CDR3 DNA reads TGTGCCAGCAGCAACAGGGGCTTGGGTATTAATTCACCCCTCCACTTT.

This clonotype was detected a few times. This CDR3 is CASSLTQAGNTIYF. The CDR3 DNA reads as TGTGCCAGCAGCTTAACACAGGCTGGAAACACCATATATTTT. The chain links TRBV7-2 to TRBJ1-3; D may be TRBD1 (5 bases). Germline CDR1 SGHTA, CDR2 FQGNSA. V was trimmed by 2 bases and J by 2 bases, leaving 7 bases between them. CDR3 length equals 14 residues.

This clonotype was observed a handful of times. The gene calls are TRBV12-3 or TRBV12-4 and TRBJ2-1, with D uncertain. This CDR3 is 15 amino acids long. V shed 7 bases and J shed 7 bases, with 20 bases lying between them. The CDR3 DNA reads as TGTGCCAGCACCCAAAATGCAGCTAGAAGAAATGAGCAGTTCTTC. This codes for CASTQNAARRNEQFF.

The table lists this clonotype with many counts. This rearrangement joins TRBV6-1 to TRBJ2-2, with TRBD1 matching 10 bases. CDR1 is MNHNS, CDR2 SASEGT, per germline. This CDR3 region has 15 residues. V trimming: 10 bases; J trimming: 5 bases; junction bases outside the gene matches: 10. The CDR3 DNA follows: TGTGCCATCGCCCCGACAGGGGGCTATACCGGGGAGCTGTTTTTT. Protein sequence: CAIAPTGGYTGELFF.

This clonotype turned up a few times. J is TRBJ1-2 and V is TRBV7-9; 10 nucleotides align to TRBD1. CDR1 SEHNR and CDR2 FQNEAQ come from the germline V gene (reference sequence). Germline trimming cut 5 bases from V and 7 bases from J; bases unmatched to any gene: 7. The CDR3 covers 14 residues. The CDR3 DNA follows: TGTGCCAGCAGCGTAGACAGGGGGCGCGCTGGCTACACCTTC. It specifies CASSVDRGRAGYTF.

Ten or more counts support this clonotype. The chain has TRBV20-1 and TRBJ1-5; a weak D match, TRBD1 (5 bases). V lost 2 bases to trimming and J lost 1 base, with 18 bases between them. The CDR3 totals 17 residues. Germline CDR1 is DFQATT and CDR2 is SNEGSKA (reference sequence). The CDR3 nucleotides are TGCAGTGCTAGAATGGGGGGTTTCGGGTTGAGCAATCAGCCCCAGCATTTT. This codes for CSARMGGFGLSNQPQHF.

This CDR3 is CSASEQGSSYGYTF. The CDR3 nucleotides are TGCAGTGCTAGCGAACAGGGATCCTCCTATGGCTACACCTTC. V is TRBV20-1 and J is TRBJ1-2, with D tentatively TRBD1 (6 bases). CDR3 size: 14 residues. The V end lost 3 bases, the J end lost 4 bases, and 15 bases lay between the germline ends. Germline CDR1 and CDR2: DFQATT and SNEGSKA (reference sequence).

CDR3 residues: CASSSLTGEKLFF. For the CDR3, the DNA is TGTGCCAGCAGCTCCCTAACCGGAGAAAAACTGTTTTTT. The rearrangement uses TRBV7-2 and TRBJ1-4; no reliable D call. Germline V gene data show CDR1 as SGHTA and CDR2 as FQGNSA. V was pared by 4 bases and J by 8 bases, with 11 bases between. The CDR3 totals 13 residues.

This clonotype has a count of ten or more. The chain combines TRBV11-2 with TRBJ1-2, with D maybe TRBD1 (6 bases). Germline values: CDR1 SGHAT, CDR2 FQNNGV. The CDR3 contains 18 residues. The V gene lost 5 bases and the J gene lost 1 base, with 23 bases spanning the gap. The chain's CDR3 is CASSARTRRTDVNYGYTF. Here the CDR3 DNA reads TGTGCCAGCAGCGCCCGCACCAGAAGGACAGACGTTAACTATGGCTACACCTTC.

The chain carries TRBV20-1 and TRBJ2-3; the match to TRBD1 covers 9 bases. Germline V gene lookup returns CDR1 DFQATT and CDR2 SNEGSKA (reference sequence). V lost 6 bases, J lost 0 bases, and 10 bases stayed unmatched. CDR3 length: 16 residues. The CDR3 spells CSAQKQGAKSTDTQYF. The CDR3 DNA reads TGCAGTGCCCAAAAACAGGGGGCAAAGAGCACAGATACGCAGTATTTT.

This clonotype has only a few counts. This chain uses TRBV18 with TRBJ2-5; D is tentatively TRBD1 or TRBD2 (5 bases each). The germline V and J ends were trimmed by 0 bases and 5 bases, with 13 bases remaining between them. Germline V gene lookup returns CDR1 KGHSH and CDR2 LQKENI. This CDR3 is 15 amino acids long. Here the CDR3 DNA reads TGTGCCAGCTCACCACCGGGGGATTTGGTTGAGACCCAGTACTTC. Translated: CASSPPGDLVETQYF.

This clonotype has just a few counts. The chain uses TRBV12-3 or TRBV12-4 and TRBJ2-2, with 13 bases lining up with TRBD2. This CDR3 region has 17 residues. Germline trimming cut 6 bases from V and 6 bases from J; bases unmatched to any gene: 10. The CDR3 region is CASRTGLAGSRAGELFF. CDR3 in DNA: TGTGCCAGCAGGACGGGACTAGCGGGGTCTCGGGCCGGGGAGCTGTTTTTT.

This clonotype was counted many times. This chain links TRBV5-6 with TRBJ2-7; no firm D call. Trimming took off 4 bases at V and 0 bases at J, with 11 bases between the two ends. The germline CDR1 and CDR2 sequences are SGHDT and YYEEEE. The CDR3 runs 14 residues. The chain's CDR3 is CASSPLPGSYEQYF. CDR3 coding DNA: TGTGCCAGCAGCCCCCTCCCAGGCTCCTACGAGCAGTACTTC.

This clonotype has only a few counts. V is TRBV12-3 or TRBV12-4 and J is TRBJ2-7; D may match TRBD1 or TRBD2 (7 bases each). This CDR3 contains 14 residues. Between the trimmed V and J ends, which lost 6 bases and 3 bases, there was a span of 15 bases. The CDR3 bases are TGTGCCAGCAGCGGGGGGACAGAACGCTACGAGCAGTACTTC. Its protein product is CASSGGTERYEQYF.

V and J are TRBV7-2 and TRBJ2-5; D gene unclear. There are 13 residues in the CDR3. The germline CDR1 and CDR2 sequences are SGHTA and FQGNSA. Trimming removed 3 bases from V and 1 base from J, with 6 bases in between. CDR3 sequence: CASSLDPQETQYF. Written as DNA, the CDR3 is TGTGCCAGCAGCTTGGACCCCCAAGAGACCCAGTACTTC.

As regards this clonotype: Sequence at one end of the junction differs from germline and may be a read error. This rearrangement joins TRBV15 to TRBJ1-1; D ambiguous. This CDR3 region has 13 residues. Germline lookup yields CDR1 LNHNV and CDR2 YYDKDF (reference sequence). The CDR3 bases are TGTGCCACCAGCAGAGGGGTGAACGCTGAAGCTTTCTTT. Translated: CATSRGVNAEAFF. The whole variable domain, remainder taken from reference TRBV15 and TRBJ1-1, is DAMVIQNPRYQVTQFGKPVTLSCSQTLNHNVMYWYQQKSSQAPKLLFHYYDKDFNNEADTPDNFQSRRPNTSFCFLDIRSPGLGDTAMYLCATSRGVNAEAFFGQGTRLTVV.

This clonotype was picked up a small number of times. This rearrangement joins TRBV18 to TRBJ2-2; no firm D call. The V and J ends lost 0 bases and 5 bases respectively, with 10 bases between them. The CDR3 has 15 amino acids. Germline V gene lookup returns CDR1 KGHSH and CDR2 LQKENI. CDR3 sequence: CASSPPGVLTGELFF. The CDR3 DNA sequence: TGTGCCAGCTCACCACCAGGCGTTCTTACCGGGGAGCTGTTTTTT.

The rearrangement joins TRBV12-3 or TRBV12-4 to TRBJ2-3; 10 nucleotides agree with TRBD2. This CDR3 is built from 15 residues. V was pared by 5 bases and J by 0 bases, with 2 bases of the junction left unmatched. DNA of the CDR3: TGTGCCAGCAGTGTACTAGCGGGGAGCACAGATACGCAGTATTTT. This translates into CASSVLAGSTDTQYF.

This clonotype was recorded a few times. The chain combines TRBV5-5 with TRBJ2-7, with D hard to call. There are 13 residues in the CDR3. Trimming took 4 bases from V and 9 from J, leaving 17 bases between them. CDR1 is SGHKS and CDR2 is YYEKEE in the germline V gene (reference sequence). The CDR3 nucleotides read TGTGCCAGCAGCCGGGTAGGTGAGTCGGTGCAGTACTTC. This translates into CASSRVGESVQYF.